The TCR beta chain described here comes from a study of blood T cells in healthy people across ages (dated by TCRdb to about 2015). Concerning the study at large: In model experiments, roughly one uniquely barcoded TCR beta cDNA molecule per two T cells was captured by template switching. Using deep sequencing normalized with unique cDNA molecular identifiers, the study measured how TCR beta repertoire diversity changes with age. The donors were divided into four age groups: young (average around 16 years), middle-aged (almost 40), aged (roughly 66) and long-lived (82). To avoid experimental bias, donors of different ages were spread randomly across the sequencing lanes. Using the same blood draw, the study looked at two additional independent replicas of 1 million unique cDNA reads for two donors, one aged 18 to 30 and the other aged 80 or older. The paper's findings and limits, for the study overall: Donor CMV infection status was unknown, potentially confounding age-related changes in expanded clonotypes. Observed TCR beta diversity correlated strongly with the percentage of naive T cells measured by flow cytometry. Estimates of total diversity from one million sequenced T cells were regarded as lower bounds and underestimates. Bulk unsorted PBMC profiling prevented conclusive comparison of naive and antigen-experienced compartments. Compared with the aged group, more naive CD4+ T cells, fewer expanded clones and increased TCR diversity were shown by the long-lived group, suggesting age selection. As age increased, observed TCR beta diversity per million T cells dropped in a roughly linear way, and a significant reduction was already evident by age around 41.

V is cut back by 5 bases and J by 9 bases, with 9 bases in the junction unmatched. The CDR3 runs 14 amino acids, cysteine and phenylalanine included. The only DNA kept is the CDR3, 42 bases in frame from the first base. CDR1 DFQATT and CDR2 SNEGSKA are derived from the germline V gene (reference sequence). On this clonotype: Its antigen remains unidentified. One base away there is no much larger clone; base qualities are not given.

Systemically healthy Caucasian individuals from Russia, around 39 in total and aged about 6 to 100 years, were included as donors. Each donor gave ten milliliters of peripheral blood, collected into EDTA-treated Vacutainer tubes. Ficoll-Paque density-gradient centrifugation was used to isolate PBMCs, with at least 7 million per sample. Total RNA, at least 6 micrograms per sample, was extracted from PBMCs with Trizol reagent. The percentages of naive CD45RAhigh/CD27high T cells were determined by flow cytometry on a PBMC aliquot from every donor. The library was generated by 5' RACE. The instrument was an Illumina HiSeq 2500. A second PCR of about 7 to 12 cycles was run with a J-beta primer mix and a sample-barcoded 5' primer. A unique molecular identifier was introduced onto each TCR beta cDNA molecule by a template-switch 5' adaptor carrying 12 random nucleotides. At least 3 million CDR3-containing paired-end reads were obtained from each sample. First-strand cDNA was synthesized from all RNA with the Mint cDNA synthesis kit, primed by a TRBC-specific oligonucleotide. Following uracil-DNA glycosylase treatment, a first 18-cycle PCR with universal primers M1SS and BC2_uni_R was performed on all cDNA. In the paper's pipeline: Normalization of each sample was performed by random selection of 1 million high-quality reads, each carrying a distinct molecular identifier. Reads with shared molecular identifiers were discarded instead of being binned into consensus sequences. MiTCR, with a Q25 quality threshold and the strictest error-elimination algorithm, was used for CDR3 identification, clonotype clustering and error correction. Lower-bound total TCR beta diversity was estimated with a nonparametric unseen species model using Euler transformation. TCRdb reran the public reads through fastp at Q25 and MiXCR, keeping productive beta chains. Duplicate CDR3 protein sequences are folded into a single record with the most common DNA and genes. These V and J calls rely on TCRdb rather than the paper's analysis. This sample holds more than 500,000 distinct CDR3 sequences; 25% to 30% were observed only once. Of the sample, 15% to 20% falls within the top ten clones.

The sequence came from a woman in her seventies in good health. The sample comprised blood. In this chain, TRBV20-1 is recombined with TRBJ2-3, with TRBD2 identical over 12 junction bases. The CDR3 reads CSACSASGGVTQYF. The bases are TGCAGTGCTTGTTCAGCTAGCGGGGGGGTGACGCAGTATTTT.